The sample holds a few counts of the clone carrying this T cell receptor beta chain. The antigen remains unidentified. There are 15 residues in the CDR3. The ends were cut back, 2 bases at V and 5 bases at J, with 14 bases in the middle. The data were obtained in a study of CD8 T cells in ankylosing spondylitis. Findings of the study overall: Disease-linked clones, CD8+, were relatively rare in peripheral blood. Reactive arthritis synovial fluid and blood were previously reported to contain some motif variants. A TCR beta motif of 7 to 9 highly homologous variants seemed to mark ankylosing spondylitis blood.

Molecular-barcoded quantitative 5'-RACE produced these TCR beta libraries. Each CDR3 protein gets one entry after TCRdb re-called the 5' RACE reads with MiXCR. The data hold roughly 470,000 distinct CDR3 sequences, with approximately 26% observed a single time. The sequence was collected from a male donor with ankylosing spondylitis. Specimen: blood, either unsorted or a sorted T cell fraction (not recorded which). V usage is TRBV12-3 or TRBV12-4 and J usage is TRBJ2-3; TRBD2 is a possible D gene (6 bases). As DNA, the CDR3 is TGTGCCAGCAGTTTATTGGGGGGAGTGGTAGATACGCAGTATTTT. It is translated as CASSLLGGVVDTQYF.